Each of the 17 T cell receptor beta chains below was sequenced from the same sample in a study of cytomegalovirus exposure and HLA in healthy donors. Primers for the PCR totalled 60 Vbeta and 13 Jbeta. Assay used: immunoSEQ multiplex PCR; TCRdb lists only in-frame clones, some missing. This sample carries about 180,000 clones, over 60% of them seen once, and the ten largest clones take around 6%. The specimen sequenced was PBMCs. The receptors originated from a man aged 35 to 55 in good health and CMV-seronegative.

The V gene is TRBV5-8, the J gene TRBJ2-1; 15 bases match TRBD2. Trimming took 3 bases from V and 9 from J; bases not matched to a gene: 7. Germline CDR1 SGHTS, CDR2 YDEGEE. This CDR3 comprises 16 residues. The CDR3 loop reads CASSYRTSGREGEQFF. CDR3 nucleotides: TGTGCCAGCAGCTACCGGACTAGCGGGAGGGAAGGTGAGCAGTTCTTC.

V and J are TRBV5-6 and TRBJ2-7, with a tentative D call TRBD2 (6 bases). The CDR3 loop spans 13 amino acids. The germline CDR1 and CDR2 sequences are SGHDT and YYEEEE. Trimming pared 4 bases from V and 0 bases from J, leaving 8 bases between. CDR3: CASSDGSSYEQYF. CDR3 coding DNA: TGTGCCAGCAGCGACGGGAGCTCCTACGAGCAGTACTTC. The variable domain in full, with the rest retrieved from reference TRBV5-6 and TRBJ2-7, is DAGVTQSPTHLIKTRGQQVTLRCSPKSGHDTVSWYQQALGQGPQFIFQYYEEEERQRGNFPDRFSGHQFPNYSSELNVNALLLGDSALYLCASSDGSSYEQYFGPGTRLTVT.

This clone was seen just once. The gene calls are TRBV5-8 and TRBJ2-3, with a possible D match to TRBD1 (6 bases). Trimming shortened V by 3 bases and J by 2 bases, and 16 bases separated the two germline ends. This CDR3 contains 16 residues. Looked up from germline, CDR1 is SGHTS and CDR2 is YDEGEE. Written as DNA, the CDR3 is TGTGCCAGCAGCTACTCAGGACAGCCTGACACAGATACGCAGTATTTT. This translates into CASSYSGQPDTDTQYF.

The chain uses TRBV9 and TRBJ2-2; TRBD1 matches at 8 bases. There are 14 residues in the CDR3. J lost 5 bases, V lost 5 bases, and 5 bases had no gene match. The germline CDR1 and CDR2 sequences are SGDLS and YYNGEE. The CDR3 DNA is TGTGCCAGCAGGACCGGACAGGGTACCGGGGAGCTGTTTTTT. Its protein product is CASRTGQGTGELFF.

This clone was detected once. J is TRBJ2-5 and V is TRBV18; possibly TRBD2 for D (5 bases). V lost 3 bases and J lost 5, with 10 bases in between. The CDR3 covers 13 residues. Germline CDR1 and CDR2: KGHSH and LQKENI. The CDR3 DNA reads as TGTGCCAGCTCACCGGATGGGGAGGAGACCCAGTACTTC. It is translated as CASSPDGEETQYF.

The rearrangement uses TRBV6-1 and TRBJ1-2, with D perhaps matching TRBD1 (6 bases). The CDR3 has 14 amino acids. Germline V gene sequence: CDR1 MNHNS, CDR2 SASEGT. V lost 1 base and J 11 bases, leaving 17 bases between the germline ends. The CDR3 sequence is CASSEVFRTEKYTF. The CDR3 DNA is TGTGCCAGCAGTGAAGTATTTAGGACAGAGAAATACACCTTC.

This clone was seen a few times. The V gene is TRBV29-1, the J gene TRBJ1-2, with 8 bases fitting TRBD1. Looked up from germline, CDR1 is SQVTM and CDR2 is ANQGSEA. This CDR3 has 15 residues. Trimming at V came to 0 bases and at J to 4 bases, leaving 7 bases not matched to a gene. CDR3 residues: CSVEDIVRGPYGYTF. The CDR3 bases are TGCAGCGTTGAAGATATAGTCAGGGGGCCCTATGGCTACACCTTC.

This clone was observed once. The rearrangement uses TRBV4-1 and TRBJ2-3; 11 nucleotides agree with TRBD2. The CDR3 sequence is 15 residues long. Germline CDR1 reads MGHRA; CDR2 reads YSYEKL. The J segment lost 4 bases and the V segment lost 3 bases, leaving 3 bases of the junction unmatched. In DNA form, the CDR3 reads TGCGCCAGCAGCCAGCGGACTAGCGGGCCAGATACGCAGTATTTT. Its protein is CASSQRTSGPDTQYF.

This chain joins TRBV6-5 and TRBJ2-4, with D unresolved. V was cut by 4 bases and J by 0 bases, with 13 bases left in between. Per germline, CDR1 MNHEY and CDR2 SVGAGI. The length of the CDR3 is 16 residues. The chain's CDR3 is CASSSRRSLAKNIQYF. The CDR3 DNA reads as TGTGCCAGCAGTTCCCGACGGAGCCTAGCCAAAAACATTCAGTACTTC.

This chain connects TRBV10-3 to TRBJ1-1; 10 nucleotides line up with TRBD1. This CDR3 is built from 14 residues. Germline CDR1 ENHRY, CDR2 SYGVKD. Trimming cost V 7 bases and J 1 base; bases outside gene matches: 3. The chain's CDR3 is CAITRTGGNTEAFF. The DNA for the CDR3 is TGTGCCATCACCAGGACAGGGGGGAACACTGAAGCTTTCTTT.

The genes are TRBV9 and TRBJ2-3; D is unresolved. V gave up 1 base and J gave up 2 bases, with 8 bases separating them. This CDR3 contains 14 residues. The germline CDR1 and CDR2 sequences are SGDLS and YYNGEE. The CDR3 spells CASSVYVLTDTQYF. CDR3 in DNA: TGTGCCAGCAGCGTATATGTCCTCACAGATACGCAGTATTTT.

This chain links TRBV29-1 with TRBJ1-1, with unresolved D. Trimming took 6 bases from V and 2 from J, leaving 16 bases between them. The V gene's germline CDR1 is SQVTM and CDR2 ANQGSEA. The CDR3 contains 14 residues. The CDR3 sequence is CSVMRVGDNTEAFF. CDR3 sequence (DNA): TGCAGCGTAATGAGAGTGGGCGACAACACTGAAGCTTTCTTT.

This clone appeared once. The CDR3 is CASSRDSLNQPQHF. CDR3 DNA: TGTGCCAGCAGCAGGGACAGCTTGAATCAGCCCCAGCATTTT. The chain is built from TRBV2 and TRBJ1-5; 7 bases align to TRBD1. The CDR3 is made up of 14 amino acids. CDR1 is SNHLY and CDR2 is FYNNEI in the germline V gene. V lost 6 bases, J lost 4 bases, and 6 bases stayed unmatched.

This chain uses TRBV30 with TRBJ1-3; D ambiguous. In germline, CDR1 is GTSNPN, CDR2 SVGIG (reference sequence). CDR3 size: 15 residues. The CDR3 DNA reads TGTGCTTACTTCCCCGAAGTGCTCTCTGGAAACACCATATATTTT. It encodes CAYFPEVLSGNTIYF.

The V gene is TRBV27, the J gene TRBJ1-2; 10 bases align to TRBD1. V gave up 3 bases and J gave up 7 bases; unmatched junction bases: 2. This CDR3 region has 13 residues. Germline CDR1 and CDR2: MNHEY and SMNVEV (reference sequence). CDR3 loop: CASSFRDRGGYTF. Here the CDR3 DNA reads TGTGCCAGCAGTTTCCGGGACAGGGGTGGCTACACCTTC.

CDR3 nucleotide sequence: TGTGCCAGCAGCTCATTAGCGGGAGGAAACACAGATACGCAGTATTTT. Amino acids: CASSSLAGGNTDTQYF. This chain uses TRBV7-9 with TRBJ2-3, with TRBD2 matching 10 bases. Germline V CDR1 and CDR2: SEHNR, FQNEAQ (reference sequence). The CDR3 is 16 amino acids. V was pared by 4 bases and J by 2 bases, with 6 bases of the junction left unmatched.

The CDR3 bases are TGTGCCAGCAGGGGACAGGGGAGTCAGCCCCAGCATTTT. It is translated as CASRGQGSQPQHF. V usage is TRBV2 and J usage is TRBJ1-5; 10 nucleotides line up with TRBD1. This CDR3 has 13 residues. Germline CDR1 reads SNHLY; CDR2 reads FYNNEI. The V gene end was trimmed by 6 bases and the J gene end by 6 bases; junction bases not matched to a gene: 2.